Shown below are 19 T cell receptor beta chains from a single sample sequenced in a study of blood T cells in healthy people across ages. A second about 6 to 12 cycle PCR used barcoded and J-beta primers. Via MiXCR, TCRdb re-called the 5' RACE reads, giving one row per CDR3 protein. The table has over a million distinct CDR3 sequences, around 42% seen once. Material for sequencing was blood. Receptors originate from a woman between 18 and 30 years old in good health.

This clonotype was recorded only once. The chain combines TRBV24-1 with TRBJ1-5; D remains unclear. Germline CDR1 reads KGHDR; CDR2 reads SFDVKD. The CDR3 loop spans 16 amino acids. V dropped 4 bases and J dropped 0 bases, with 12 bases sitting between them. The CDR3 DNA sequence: TGTGCCACCAGTGACGGAGGGAAAACTAGCAATCAGCCCCAGCATTTT. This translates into CATSDGGKTSNQPQHF.

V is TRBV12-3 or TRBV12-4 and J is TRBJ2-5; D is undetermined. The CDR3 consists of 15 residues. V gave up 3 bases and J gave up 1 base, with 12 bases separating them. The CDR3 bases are TGTGCCAGCAGTTTTCGACCGCCCGTCCAAGAGACCCAGTACTTC. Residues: CASSFRPPVQETQYF.

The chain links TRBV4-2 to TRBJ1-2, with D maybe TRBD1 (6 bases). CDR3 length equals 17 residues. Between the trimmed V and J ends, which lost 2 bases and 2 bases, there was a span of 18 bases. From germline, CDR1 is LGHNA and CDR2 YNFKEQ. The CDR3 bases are TGTGCCAGCAGCCAACCAGGGGTGGTGGGCGCAAACTATGGCTACACCTTC. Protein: CASSQPGVVGANYGYTF.

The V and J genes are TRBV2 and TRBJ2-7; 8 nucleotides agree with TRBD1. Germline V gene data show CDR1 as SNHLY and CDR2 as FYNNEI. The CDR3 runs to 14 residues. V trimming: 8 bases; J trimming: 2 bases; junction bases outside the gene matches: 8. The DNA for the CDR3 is TGTGCCAGCCCAACCCAGGGGGCCACCTACGAGCAGTACTTC. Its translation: CASPTQGATYEQYF.

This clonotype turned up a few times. In nucleotides, the CDR3 is TGTGCCACCAGCAGAGAGACAGGGGGCGCATACTATGGCTACACCTTC. It yields the protein CATSRETGGAYYGYTF. V gene TRBV15 combines with J gene TRBJ1-2, with TRBD1 matching over 10 bases. Germline V gene sequence: CDR1 LNHNV, CDR2 YYDKDF (reference sequence). V was clipped by 0 bases and J by 3 bases; unmatched bases: 4. CDR3 length: 16 amino acids.

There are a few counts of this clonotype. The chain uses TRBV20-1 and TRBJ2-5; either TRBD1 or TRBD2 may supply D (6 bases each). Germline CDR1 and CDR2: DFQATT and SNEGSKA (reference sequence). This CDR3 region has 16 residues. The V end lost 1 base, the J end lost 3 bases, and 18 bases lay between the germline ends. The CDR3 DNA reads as TGCAGTGCTAGAGCGGAAACGGGGGCCAATAAAGAGACCCAGTACTTC. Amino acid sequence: CSARAETGANKETQYF.

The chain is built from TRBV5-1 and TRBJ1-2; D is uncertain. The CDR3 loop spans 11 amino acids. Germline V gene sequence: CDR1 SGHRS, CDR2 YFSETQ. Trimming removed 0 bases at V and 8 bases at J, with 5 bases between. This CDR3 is CASSLDTGYTF. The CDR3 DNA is TGCGCCAGCAGCTTGGACACAGGCTACACCTTC.

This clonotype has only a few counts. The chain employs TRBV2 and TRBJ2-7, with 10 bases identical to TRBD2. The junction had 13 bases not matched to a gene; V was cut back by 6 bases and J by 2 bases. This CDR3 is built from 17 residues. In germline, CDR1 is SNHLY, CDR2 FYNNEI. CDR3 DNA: TGTGCCAGCAGGCCTGGTGAGCGGGGGGGAATCCCCTACGAGCAGTACTTC. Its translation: CASRPGERGGIPYEQYF.

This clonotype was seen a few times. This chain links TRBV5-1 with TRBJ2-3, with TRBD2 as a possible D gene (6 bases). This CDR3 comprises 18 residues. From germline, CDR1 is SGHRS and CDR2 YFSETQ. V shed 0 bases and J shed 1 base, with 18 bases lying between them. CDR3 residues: CASSLVRSGGTRTDTQYF. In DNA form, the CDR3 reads TGCGCCAGCAGCTTGGTCCGTTCCGGCGGGACCCGCACAGATACGCAGTATTTT.

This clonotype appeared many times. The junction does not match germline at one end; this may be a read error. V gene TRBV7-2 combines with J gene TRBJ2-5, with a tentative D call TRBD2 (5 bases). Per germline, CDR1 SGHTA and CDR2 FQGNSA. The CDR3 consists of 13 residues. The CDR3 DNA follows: TGTGCCAGCAGTTTAGAACGGGGTGAGACCCAGTACTTC. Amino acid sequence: CASSLERGETQYF.

The CDR3 nucleotides are TGTGCCAGCAGCTTAGGGCGGCAGAACTATGGCTACACCTTC. Translated, it gives CASSLGRQNYGYTF. V usage is TRBV7-9 and J usage is TRBJ1-2; D unclear. The ends were cut back, 1 base at V and 2 bases at J, with 8 bases in the middle. Germline V gene data show CDR1 as SEHNR and CDR2 as FQNEAQ (reference sequence). The CDR3 runs 14 residues.

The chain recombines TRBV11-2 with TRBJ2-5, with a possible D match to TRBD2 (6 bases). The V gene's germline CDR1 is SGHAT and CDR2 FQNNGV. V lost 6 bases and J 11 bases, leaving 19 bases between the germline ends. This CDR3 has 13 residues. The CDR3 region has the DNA TGTGCCAGCAGGGAGGGTATGAACAATGAGCAGTACTTC. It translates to CASREGMNNEQYF.

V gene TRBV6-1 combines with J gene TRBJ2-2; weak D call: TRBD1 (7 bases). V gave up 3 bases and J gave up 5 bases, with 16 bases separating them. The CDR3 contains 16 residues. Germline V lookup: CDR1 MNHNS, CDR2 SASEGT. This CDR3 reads CASSDNRGLWTGELFF. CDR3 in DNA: TGTGCCAGCAGTGACAACAGGGGACTGTGGACCGGGGAGCTGTTTTTT.

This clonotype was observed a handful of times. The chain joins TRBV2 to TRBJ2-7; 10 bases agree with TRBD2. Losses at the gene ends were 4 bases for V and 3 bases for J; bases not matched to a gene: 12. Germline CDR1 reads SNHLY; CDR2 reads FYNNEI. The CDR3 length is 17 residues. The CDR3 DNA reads TGTGCCAGCAGTGGCCGGCTAGCGGGGGTTATTATCTACGAGCAGTACTTC. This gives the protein CASSGRLAGVIIYEQYF.

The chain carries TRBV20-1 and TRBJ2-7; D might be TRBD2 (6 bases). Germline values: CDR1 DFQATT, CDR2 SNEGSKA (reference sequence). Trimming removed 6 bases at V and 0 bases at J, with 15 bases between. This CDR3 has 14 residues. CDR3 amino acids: CSAGSRGSSYEQYF. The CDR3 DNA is TGCAGTGCGGGGTCGCGGGGAAGCTCCTACGAGCAGTACTTC.

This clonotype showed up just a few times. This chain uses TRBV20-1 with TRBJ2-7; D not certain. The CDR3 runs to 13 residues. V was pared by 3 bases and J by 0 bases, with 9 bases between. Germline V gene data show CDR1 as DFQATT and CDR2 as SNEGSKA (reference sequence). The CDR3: CSASPTVSYEQYF. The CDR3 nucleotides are TGCAGTGCTAGTCCCACAGTCTCCTACGAGCAGTACTTC.

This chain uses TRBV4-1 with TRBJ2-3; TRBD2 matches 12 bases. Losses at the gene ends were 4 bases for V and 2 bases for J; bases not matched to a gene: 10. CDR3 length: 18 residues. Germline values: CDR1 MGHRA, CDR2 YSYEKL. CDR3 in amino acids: CASSLLQGTSGYTDTQYF. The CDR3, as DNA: TGCGCCAGCAGCCTTCTTCAAGGGACTAGCGGGTACACAGATACGCAGTATTTT.

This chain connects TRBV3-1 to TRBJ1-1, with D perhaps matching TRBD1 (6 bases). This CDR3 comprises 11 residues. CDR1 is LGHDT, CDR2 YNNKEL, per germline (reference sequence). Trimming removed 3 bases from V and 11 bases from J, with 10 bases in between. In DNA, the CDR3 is TGTGCCAGCAGCCACGGGGGGCAGGCTTTCTTT. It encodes CASSHGGQAFF.

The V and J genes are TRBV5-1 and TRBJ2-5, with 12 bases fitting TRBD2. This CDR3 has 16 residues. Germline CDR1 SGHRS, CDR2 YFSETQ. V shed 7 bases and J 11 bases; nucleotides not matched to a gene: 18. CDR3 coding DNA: TGCGCCAGCGTCAAGACTAGCGGGGGACCTGAGTCTGAGCAGTACTTC. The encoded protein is CASVKTSGGPESEQYF.